Listed below are T cell receptor beta chains from one sample, sequenced in a study of Graves' ophthalmopathy and Graves' hyperthyroidism. A single record per CDR3 protein comes from TCRdb applying MiXCR to the multiplex PCR reads. The table records hundreds of thousands of distinct CDR3 sequences, around 45% of them present only once. Sequencing was carried out using peripheral blood. These receptors were obtained from an adult man with Graves' ophthalmopathy. CDR3s include the opening cysteine and the closing phenylalanine or tryptophan. The order of the fields is J gene, clone size, V gene, CDR3 protein. Expanded clones are given a class, and other clones once, few, many or no size at all.

TRBJ1-2 | few | TRBV10-2 | CASSESLLDRVNYGYTF
TRBJ1-3 | NA | TRBV7-9 | CASSFFGASGNTIYF
TRBJ1-6 | few | TRBV5-1 | CASSQYPQGGDSPLHF
TRBJ2-7 | NA | TRBV20-1 | CSESDLFHEQYF
TRBJ1-5 | few | TRBV12-3/TRBV12-4 | CASSFRASQPQHF
TRBJ2-5 | NA | TRBV20-1 | CSATTSGGAGETQYF
TRBJ2-6 | NA | TRBV15 | CATSRPSGRAYVLTF
TRBJ2-5 | few | TRBV19 | CASRGTSGSIETQYF
TRBJ1-5 | NA | TRBV20-1 | CSARVAGAGGNQPQHF
TRBJ2-5 | few | TRBV20-1 | CSARVAGGIQETQYF
TRBJ2-5 | many | TRBV10-2 | CATSFGLDETQYF
TRBJ1-2 | NA | TRBV7-3 | CASSFPSGDGYTF
TRBJ2-5 | NA | TRBV7-9 | CASSARPGREAQYF
TRBJ1-1 | many | TRBV29-1 | CSVEGGGGTEAFF
TRBJ1-2 | many | TRBV10-3 | CAISQGGQGYTF
TRBJ1-2 | NA | TRBV4-2 | CASSQALGTGDNGYTF